This TCR beta chain was recovered during a study of long-term antiretroviral therapy in people with HIV (dated 2022 in TCRdb). Describing the broader study: The earliest samples were collected approximately a decade before the 2015 WHO recommendation for immediate ART, a period when ART was typically delayed until CD4 counts fell. A retrospective serial study tested whether ART initiation and durable HIV suppression were associated with changes in peripheral blood TRB repertoire composition and diversity. No cross-contamination during QIAcube processing was seen in test extractions of a monoclonal T-cell line run alongside around 31 polyclonal samples. Among the 25 to 30 participants with HIV, approximately 10 were female. A total of about 190 cryopreserved PBMC samples were contributed to the cohort by 30 adults with confirmed HIV infection, with samples collected serially over a mean of 6 years (range 1-12). The research as a whole found: Expanded TRB clones identified before ART initiation dominated the repertoire at all time points, although this dominance fluctuated and declined in many PLHIV after ART. Because pre-ART samples had limited cell numbers, profiling was done on unsorted PBMC rather than on sorted CD4+ and CD8+ T cells. Owing to limited PBMC availability, only the TCR beta chain was sequenced, without alpha chain pairing. The samples span the years 2004 to 2017, and the ART regimens used at that time may not be as effective as current regimens. Inferences about post-ART repertoire changes were limited because no data were available on ART adherence, viral resistance or therapy changes. Starting ART was linked to a significant rise in TRB diversity, yet even with long-term ART the diversity remained significantly lower than in transplant donor controls. Narrower CDR3 length ranges were observed in HIV repertoires than in controls, and an antigen-experienced repertoire with only a slight naive shift after ART was suggested by the network structure.

A few counts support this clone. Its antigen remains unidentified. No per-base quality is available; no much larger clone lies one base away. The immunoSEQ hsTCRB v3.0 assay was used at survey level resolution to sequence the TRB variable region. The target sequencing depth for TRB was about 40,000-55,000 T-cell genomes per sample. An Illumina MiSeq with a v3 150-cycle kit was used to sequence the pooled TRB libraries. Turning to the authors' computational methods: Repertoire analysis ran in R within a reproducible Nextflow workflow covering QC, data transformation and analysis. LymphoSeq2, an R package for exploring AIRR-Seq data, was used to implement the custom analyses. A handful of samples yielding fewer than 5000 total TRB sequences were excluded, leaving about 190 analyzed HIV repertoires. Of the 188 retained HIV repertoires, almost 60 were collected before and roughly 130 after ART initiation. Repertoires were downsampled to 5000 TRB nucleotide sequences, and summary statistics were averaged over 100 downsampling iterations. Only TRB sequences with CDR3 regions of at least seven amino acids were retained for analysis. Two measures captured diversity: a Shannon entropy-derived clonality score and the Gini coefficient. In the repertoire networks, any two of the top 5000 CDR3 amino acid sequences were linked whenever the two sequences differed by an edit distance of one. Antigen specificity groups and MHC restriction were predicted for TRB CDR3 amino acid sequences with GLIPH2. To flag known CMV, EBV, HIV or tissue antigen associations, CDR3 amino acid sequences were matched against VDJdb and McPAS-TCR. Pre-ART, post-ART and control groups were compared with Wilcoxon signed-rank tests and Holm-Bonferroni correction. TCRdb limited this immuneACCESS table to in-frame rearrangements with V and J called. A share of clones is missing; checked studies link under half to unresolved V genes, and the rest is unexplained. Clonal size and the V and J genes are those of that table, whereas D and trimming came from the DNA. The sample yields over 15,000 clones; 76% were counted once. The ten largest clones take up about an eighth of the sample.

Participants were included only if at least one PBMC sample before ART initiation and at least two post-ART samples were available. All participants with HIV were treated in the United States of America. Before DNA extraction, cryopreserved samples of 1-10 million PBMC were thawed and then washed. At the time of the earliest PBMC sample, participants with HIV were aged between about 20 and 54 years. PBMC samples were contributed by each participant from 1-4 timepoints before ART initiation and 2-8 timepoints after ART initiation, with a median of 7 samples. Serial HIV viral load, CD4+ T-cell count, ART history and demographic data were obtained for every participant. Using a Qiagen kit on a QIAcube, genomic DNA was extracted from unsorted PBMC, with samples processed in batches of 12. The source material was unsorted PBMCs, sampled 0.5 years before starting antiretroviral therapy. The source of this sequence is a woman aged 45-65 years with HIV.

The CDR3 region has the sequence CSVSKAVNTEAFF. The nucleotides are TGCAGCGTTTCAAAGGCGGTGAACACTGAAGCTTTCTTT. Recombination joined TRBV29-1 with TRBJ1-1; the D gene remains uncertain. The germline V gene supplies CDR1 SQVTM and CDR2 ANQGSEA. Counted from cysteine to phenylalanine, this CDR3 has 13 amino acids. Just CDR3 DNA is preserved here, 39 bases in frame from base 1. V is cut by 5 bases and J by 0 bases, and the space between the germline ends is 10 bases.